This T cell receptor (beta chain) originates from a study of vaccination effects on CD4 cells after COVID-19. On the study more broadly: Post-vaccine sample collection fell at a median of 72 days after the second dose.

The method was immunoSEQ multiplex PCR; TCRdb's version includes in-frame clones alone and lacks a portion of them. The sample comprises tens of thousands of clones, roughly 73% of which are singletons, and approximately 2% rests with the top ten. As for this clone: Its antigen is as yet unknown.

Isolating CD4+ T cells followed around nine days of culture. BNT162b2 vaccine or mRNA-1273 vaccine was given to participants in two doses. Vaccine recipients, nucleocapsid antibody negative, had no prior SARS-CoV-2 infection. Regarding the study as a whole: Marked contraction was observed in infection-induced and vaccine-induced clones late after vaccination. Healthy vaccinees' vaccine-induced clones included only 1 of 255 that recognized common cold coronaviruses.

Sample: CD4+ T cells from PBMCs cultured without peptide, taken after COVID-19 vaccination. The receptor comes from a human donor who received a COVID-19 vaccine.

The CDR3 spells CASSFATGTGVGYTF. CDR3 nucleotides: TGCGCCAGCAGCTTTGCCACCGGGACAGGGGTTGGCTACACCTTC. The gene calls are TRBV5-1 and TRBJ1-2; 10 nucleotides agree with TRBD1. With V trimmed by 2 bases and J by 7 bases, 8 bases remained unmatched. This CDR3 has 15 amino acids. Germline V gene lookup returns CDR1 SGHRS and CDR2 YFSETQ.